The clone carrying this TCR beta chain was observed a handful of times. The data originate from a study of cytomegalovirus exposure and HLA in healthy donors. Germline lookup yields CDR1 MGHRA and CDR2 YSYEKL. This CDR3 region has 14 residues. V shed 5 bases and J shed 9 bases, with 19 bases lying between them. TCRdb's table, derived via immunoSEQ multiplex PCR, lists solely in-frame clones and lacks some. Of about 150,000 clones listed, approximately 86% are singletons. The sequence was collected from a man aged 18 to 35 in good health and CMV-seropositive. This rearrangement joins TRBV4-1 to TRBJ2-5; D possibly corresponds to TRBD1 (7 bases). Specimen: PBMCs. The CDR3 sequence: CASSDARGVGAQYF. For the CDR3, the DNA is TGCGCCAGCAGCGACGCCAGGGGGGTAGGAGCCCAGTACTTC.